The TCR beta chain described here comes from a study of blood T cell repertoires in COVID-19. As for the study in general: There were acute and convalescent COVID-19 samples, and they came from the United States, Italy and Spain.

Germline CDR1 is LNHDA and CDR2 is SQIVND (reference sequence). V shed 5 bases and J 8 bases; nucleotides not matched to a gene: 14. This CDR3 has 17 amino acids. The Seattle site enrolled patients during active infection and followed them longitudinally. Using immunoSEQ multiplex PCR, the repertoire was profiled, and TCRdb retains in-frame clones only, with some absent. The data contain 70,000 or so clones, over 80% of them singletons. The chain uses TRBV19 and TRBJ2-2, with TRBD2 matching 10 bases. The clonotype originates from a man aged 50 to 60 with COVID-19, enrolled during active disease. Specimen: peripheral blood. CDR3 sequence: CASSLIPPSGGPGELFF. The CDR3 bases are TGTGCCAGTAGTCTCATCCCCCCTAGCGGGGGCCCTGGGGAGCTGTTTTTT.